The present entry profiles one TCR beta chain with its context. Its antigen is unidentified. Trimming pared 1 base from V and 6 bases from J, leaving 13 bases between. Germline V lookup: CDR1 SGHNT, CDR2 YYREEE (reference sequence). This CDR3 has 14 residues. The data were obtained in a study of glioma-infiltrating T cells. Study-level results: Patients with low tissue-blood divergence carried a signature set of shared blood CDR3 motifs. Tissue-blood divergence was below expectation in non-neoplastic patients, above in gliomas.

Amplification of TCR alpha and beta CDR3 regions from RNA used iRepertoire nested multiplex PCR. TCRdb ran MiXCR on the multiplex PCR reads and lists one entry per CDR3 protein. The data show about 410,000 distinct CDR3 sequences, 41% seen once. Sequenced input: glioma tissue, nonneoplastic brain tissue, or PBMCs (not recorded which). The rearrangement uses TRBV5-4 and TRBJ2-5; D possibly corresponds to TRBD1 (5 bases). The source of this sequence is a human donor with low-grade glioma or glioblastoma, undergoing nonglioma brain surgery, or in good health (not recorded which). CDR3 bases: TGTGCCAGCAGCTTGAGCAGCTCAGGGAAGACCCAGTACTTC. The encoded protein is CASSLSSSGKTQYF.